A selection of T cell receptor beta chains follows, all from one sample in a study of cytomegalovirus exposure and HLA in healthy donors. Clones were sequenced by immunoSEQ multiplex PCR, and TCRdb holds only the in-frame ones, with some missing. The repertoire includes 95,000 to 150,000 clones, around 80% of them detected once, and about 1.1% sits in the top ten. The sample comprised PBMCs. The receptor set was obtained from a woman in her 30s in good health and CMV-seronegative. Each CDR3 is given with its conserved first and last residue. The order of the fields is D gene, V gene, clone size, J gene, CDR3 DNA, CDR3 protein. D genes are given only for firm matches. A clone size is listed for some rows: how often the clone was seen (once, few, many), or a class if it is expanded.

D: TRBD2; V: TRBV7-2; size: -; J: TRBJ2-2; DNA: TGTGCCAGCAGCTTAGACGGCAGCGGGAGTGCCGGGGAGCTGTTTTTT; CDR3: CASSLDGSGSAGELFF
D: -; V: TRBV5-6; size: -; J: TRBJ1-1; DNA: TGTGCCAGCGGGGAGTGGCCCGAAGCTTTCTTT; CDR3: CASGEWPEAFF
D: -; V: TRBV11-2; size: -; J: TRBJ1-4; DNA: TGTGCCAGCAGCCCCTATGGAGCGGTCACTAATGAAAAACTGTTTTTT; CDR3: CASSPYGAVTNEKLFF
D: -; V: TRBV4-3; size: -; J: TRBJ1-4; DNA: TGCGCCAGCAGCCAAAGGATAGCCGAAGACAATGAAAAACTGTTTTTT; CDR3: CASSQRIAEDNEKLFF
D: TRBD1; V: TRBV9; size: few; J: TRBJ2-3; DNA: TGTGCCAGCAGCGTACAGGGGGCTCAGGGGGTAGATACGCAGTATTTT; CDR3: CASSVQGAQGVDTQYF
D: -; V: TRBV18; size: few; J: TRBJ1-1; DNA: TGTGCCAGCTCACCACGGACAGTTATGAACACTGAAGCTTTCTTT; CDR3: CASSPRTVMNTEAFF
D: TRBD2; V: TRBV19; size: -; J: TRBJ2-7; DNA: TGTGCCAGTAGTATAGATCGGCGGGGGAGCGGGACTACGGACTACGAGCAGTACTTC; CDR3: CASSIDRRGSGTTDYEQYF
D: TRBD1; V: TRBV7-2; size: -; J: TRBJ1-5; DNA: TGTGCCAGCAGTGACAGGGGAAATCAGCCCCAGCATTTT; CDR3: CASSDRGNQPQHF
D: TRBD1; V: TRBV29-1; size: -; J: TRBJ1-1; DNA: TGCAGCGTTGAAGATGAGAGGGGGCGCCGCACTGAAGCTTTCTTT; CDR3: CSVEDERGRRTEAFF
D: -; V: TRBV15; size: -; J: TRBJ1-4; DNA: TGTGCCACCAGCTCAGGGACAACTAATGAAAAACTGTTTTTT; CDR3: CATSSGTTNEKLFF
D: TRBD1; V: TRBV30; size: -; J: TRBJ2-7; DNA: TGTGCCTGGAGCGGATTTGACAGGGGATTGAGCTCCTACGAGCAGTACTTC; CDR3: CAWSGFDRGLSSYEQYF
D: TRBD2; V: TRBV6-4; size: -; J: TRBJ2-1; DNA: TGTGCCAGCAGTGACCTGGCGGGGGGCTACAATGAGCAGTTCTTC; CDR3: CASSDLAGGYNEQFF
D: TRBD1; V: TRBV10-3; size: -; J: TRBJ1-5; DNA: TGTGCCATCAGCTCGACAGGGAATAGCAATCAGCCCCAGCATTTT; CDR3: CAISSTGNSNQPQHF
D: -; V: TRBV30; size: -; J: TRBJ1-3; DNA: TGTGCCTGGAGTCCCCAGGGAAACACCATATATTTT; CDR3: CAWSPQGNTIYF
D: TRBD2; V: TRBV7-2; size: few; J: TRBJ2-7; DNA: TGTGCCAGCAGCTTAGGGCCGCTAGCGGGGGGGCCCAGCTCCTACGAGCAGTACTTC; CDR3: CASSLGPLAGGPSSYEQYF
D: -; V: TRBV6-6; size: -; J: TRBJ2-5; DNA: TGTGCCAGCAGTTACTCCGGTGGTGTAGAGACCCAGTACTTC; CDR3: CASSYSGGVETQYF
D: -; V: TRBV6-5; size: -; J: TRBJ2-7; DNA: TGTGCCAGCACCACAACAGGGAAGGTACGGGAGCAGTACTTC; CDR3: CASTTTGKVREQYF
D: -; V: TRBV4-2; size: -; J: TRBJ1-2; DNA: TGTGCCAGCAGCCAAGGATATGGCCACTATGGCTACACCTTC; CDR3: CASSQGYGHYGYTF
D: TRBD2; V: TRBV27; size: -; J: TRBJ2-7; DNA: TGTGCCAGCAGTCCCCTAGCGGGAATGGTCTCCTACGAGCAGTACTTC; CDR3: CASSPLAGMVSYEQYF
D: -; V: TRBV6-6; size: -; J: TRBJ1-4; DNA: TGTGCCAGTACACCCCAGGGAGGGGCCGGCGAAAAACTGTTTTTT; CDR3: CASTPQGGAGEKLFF
D: TRBD1; V: TRBV29-1; size: few; J: TRBJ2-3; DNA: TGCAGCGCCTCACGACAGGGGAATCCTACAGATACGCAGTATTTT; CDR3: CSASRQGNPTDTQYF
D: TRBD1; V: TRBV2; size: -; J: TRBJ1-2; DNA: TGTGCCAGCAGTGAAGGACCGAGTGGGACAGGGGGCTCTAAGTATGGCTACACCTTC; CDR3: CASSEGPSGTGGSKYGYTF
D: -; V: TRBV20-1; size: -; J: TRBJ2-5; DNA: TGCAGTGCTAGATACTGGGAGACCCAGTACTTC; CDR3: CSARYWETQYF
D: -; V: TRBV4-3; size: few; J: TRBJ2-5; DNA: TGCGCCAGCAGCCAAGCTTTCACGAGAGAGACCCAGTACTTC; CDR3: CASSQAFTRETQYF
D: TRBD1; V: TRBV7-3; size: -; J: TRBJ1-1; DNA: TGTGCCAGCAGCAGGACAGGAACGAACACTGAAGCTTTCTTT; CDR3: CASSRTGTNTEAFF
D: TRBD2; V: TRBV7-3; size: -; J: TRBJ2-1; DNA: TGTGCCAGCAGCCCCGGGGGGAGCTCCTACAATGAGCAGTTCTTC; CDR3: CASSPGGSSYNEQFF
D: TRBD1; V: TRBV7-9; size: -; J: TRBJ2-1; DNA: TGTGCCAGCAGCCTACGACAGGGGGCAGTAAATGAGCAGTTCTTC; CDR3: CASSLRQGAVNEQFF
D: TRBD2; V: TRBV6-5; size: -; J: TRBJ2-5; DNA: TGTGCCAGCAGTTACGGTCTAGCGGGGGCGGGGGAGACCCAGTACTTC; CDR3: CASSYGLAGAGETQYF
D: -; V: TRBV14; size: -; J: TRBJ1-2; DNA: TGTGCCAGCAGCCAAGGGGGAGCCTATGGCTACACCTTC; CDR3: CASSQGGAYGYTF
D: -; V: TRBV9; size: few; J: TRBJ1-1; DNA: TGTGCCAGCAGCGCGGCGACAGGTCAAGGCACTGAAGCTTTCTTT; CDR3: CASSAATGQGTEAFF
D: TRBD2; V: TRBV7-9; size: -; J: TRBJ2-2; DNA: TGTTCCAGCAGCTTTTCTAGCGGTGCAAACACCGGGGAGCTGTTTTTT; CDR3: CSSSFSSGANTGELFF
D: -; V: TRBV5-1; size: -; J: TRBJ2-2; DNA: TGCGCCAGCAGCTTGGGAGTTCTATCGAACACCGGGGAGCTGTTTTTT; CDR3: CASSLGVLSNTGELFF
D: -; V: TRBV7-9; size: -; J: TRBJ2-2; DNA: TGTGCCAGCAGCTTATATGGACATATCACCGGGGAGCTGTTTTTT; CDR3: CASSLYGHITGELFF
D: -; V: TRBV11-3; size: -; J: TRBJ2-3; DNA: TGTGCCAGCAGCTTAGGGATCACAGATACACAGTATTTT; CDR3: CASSLGITDTQYF
D: -; V: TRBV5-1; size: -; J: TRBJ2-4; DNA: TGCGCCAGCAGCTTGACCCCGGGAGAGGTAAACATTCAGTACTTC; CDR3: CASSLTPGEVNIQYF
D: -; V: TRBV7-8; size: -; J: TRBJ1-5; DNA: TGTGCCAGCAGCCGTATCGGTCAGCCCCAGCATTTT; CDR3: CASSRIGQPQHF
D: -; V: TRBV15; size: -; J: TRBJ2-1; DNA: TGTGCCACCTCCGAGACAGGCCTATACAATGAGCAGTTCTTC; CDR3: CATSETGLYNEQFF
D: TRBD2; V: TRBV7-2; size: -; J: TRBJ2-7; DNA: TGTGCCAGCAGCTCCACCCTAGCGGGAGCAGAGCACGAGCAGTACTTC; CDR3: CASSSTLAGAEHEQYF
D: -; V: TRBV6-5; size: -; J: TRBJ1-6; DNA: TGTGCCAGCAGCGAACAGGGATATAATTCACTCCTCCACTTT; CDR3: CASSEQGYNSLLHF
D: TRBD1; V: TRBV27; size: -; J: TRBJ1-1; DNA: TGTGCCAGCAGTTGGACAGGTTTATTGAACACTGAAGCTTTCTTT; CDR3: CASSWTGLLNTEAFF
D: -; V: TRBV7-2; size: -; J: TRBJ1-5; DNA: TGTGCCAGCAGTTCGCCGGGGACGCTGGCGGGGCTGCCCCAGCATTTT; CDR3: CASSSPGTLAGLPQHF
D: TRBD1; V: TRBV7-9; size: -; J: TRBJ2-6; DNA: TGTGCCAGCAGACCTGGGGGGTGGACAGGGGACTCTGGGGCCAACGTCCTGACTTTC; CDR3: CASRPGGWTGDSGANVLTF
D: TRBD2; V: TRBV14; size: -; J: TRBJ2-1; DNA: TGTGCCAGCAGCCAAGGACTAGCGGGAGGCCACTACTACAATGAGCAGTTCTTC; CDR3: CASSQGLAGGHYYNEQFF
D: -; V: TRBV6-5; size: -; J: TRBJ1-5; DNA: TGTGCCAGCAGGGCACCGGGCGGAGGGAATCAGCCCCAGCATTTT; CDR3: CASRAPGGGNQPQHF
D: -; V: TRBV27; size: -; J: TRBJ2-3; DNA: TGTGCCAGCAGTTTCCGCGACGGGGGAGTCATTGAAGATACGCAGTATTTT; CDR3: CASSFRDGGVIEDTQYF
D: TRBD1; V: TRBV4-3; size: -; J: TRBJ2-5; DNA: TGCGCCAGCAGTCCGTCCGGGACAGGGCGCAAGACCCAGTACTTC; CDR3: CASSPSGTGRKTQYF
D: -; V: TRBV27; size: -; J: TRBJ1-2; DNA: TGTGCCAGCAGTCCGGAGACCTACGGGGGAGCTAACTATGGCTACACCTTC; CDR3: CASSPETYGGANYGYTF
D: TRBD1; V: TRBV6-6; size: -; J: TRBJ1-2; DNA: TGTGCCAGCAGTTCGACAGGGGGCTTCTATGGCTACACCTTC; CDR3: CASSSTGGFYGYTF
D: TRBD2; V: TRBV6-6; size: -; J: TRBJ2-5; DNA: TGTGCCAGCAGTGCGCTTTCGGGGGGGCCGCAAGAGACCCAGTACTTC; CDR3: CASSALSGGPQETQYF
D: TRBD1; V: TRBV7-7; size: -; J: TRBJ2-5; DNA: TGTGCTAGCAGCTCCACAGGGGTAGCGACCCAGTACTTC; CDR3: CASSSTGVATQYF
D: TRBD1; V: TRBV7-9; size: -; J: TRBJ2-7; DNA: TGTGCCAGCAGCGCCTTAGTGAGACAGGGCCCCTACGAGCAGTACTTC; CDR3: CASSALVRQGPYEQYF
D: -; V: TRBV7-8; size: once; J: TRBJ1-5; DNA: TGTGCCAGCAGCCAGACTCGCTCTCAGCCCCAGCATTTT; CDR3: CASSQTRSQPQHF
D: -; V: TRBV29-1; size: -; J: TRBJ2-7; DNA: TGCAGCGTTGAAGACAGGGTGTCCTACGAGCAGTACTTC; CDR3: CSVEDRVSYEQYF